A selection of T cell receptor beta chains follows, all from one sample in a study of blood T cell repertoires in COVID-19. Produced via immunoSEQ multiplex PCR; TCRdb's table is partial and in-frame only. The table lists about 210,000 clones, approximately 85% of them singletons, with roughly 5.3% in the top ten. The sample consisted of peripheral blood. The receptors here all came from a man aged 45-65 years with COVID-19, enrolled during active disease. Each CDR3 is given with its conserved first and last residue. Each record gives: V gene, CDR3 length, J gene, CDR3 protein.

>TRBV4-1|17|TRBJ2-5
CASSPRSTGGVGETQYF
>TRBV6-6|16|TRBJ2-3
CASSGGTGGALDTQYF
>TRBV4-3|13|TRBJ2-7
CASSQDISYEQYF
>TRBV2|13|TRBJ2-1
CATGTELYNEQFF
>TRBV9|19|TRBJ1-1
CASSAVIPGQGLMNTEAFF
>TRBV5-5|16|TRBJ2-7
CASSGPGQGLGYEQYF
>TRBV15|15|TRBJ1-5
CATSTRSGSNQPQHF
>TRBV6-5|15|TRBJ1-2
CASSPHWDSPYGYTF
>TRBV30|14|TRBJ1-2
CAWSIRDRVHGYTF
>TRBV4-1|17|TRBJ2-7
CASSQYLPGQLVDEQYF
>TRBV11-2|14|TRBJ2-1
CASEPGLRPSEQFF
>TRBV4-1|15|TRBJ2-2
CASSQSGANTGELFF
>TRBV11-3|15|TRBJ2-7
CASSPGTGYSYEQYF
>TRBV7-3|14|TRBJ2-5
CASSPSGLGETQYF
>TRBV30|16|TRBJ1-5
CAWSGDRGHSNQPQHF
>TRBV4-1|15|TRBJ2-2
CASSQGLGNTGELFF
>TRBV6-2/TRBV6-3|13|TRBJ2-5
CASSSSGGETQYF
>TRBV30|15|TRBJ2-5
CAWGGSGGPLETQYF
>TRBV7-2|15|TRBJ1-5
CASTIIGGGNQPQHF
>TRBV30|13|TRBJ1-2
CAWRTGGNYGYTF
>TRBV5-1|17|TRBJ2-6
CASRIGFSGSGANVLTF
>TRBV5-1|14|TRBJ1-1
CASSYKHMNTEAFF